The next 13 T cell receptor beta chains were all read from a single sample in a study of blood T cell repertoires in COVID-19. The repertoire was sequenced with immunoSEQ multiplex PCR; TCRdb's copy has only in-frame clones and lacks some. Among hundreds of thousands of clones listed, about nine tenths were seen once. The sequencing input was PBMCs or T cells enriched from blood (not recorded which). The receptors were gathered from a middle-aged woman who had recovered from COVID-19.

J is TRBJ2-2 and V is TRBV19, with D possibly TRBD1 on 7 matching bases. CDR3 size: 15 residues. V lost 4 bases to trimming and J lost 6 bases, with 15 bases between them. The germline gives CDR1 LNHDA, CDR2 SQIVND (reference sequence). CDR3 in DNA: TGTGCCAGTAGTACAAGGACAGGCGGGGCCGGGGAGCTGTTTTTT. Protein: CASSTRTGGAGELFF.

This clone was found a few times. The rearrangement uses TRBV29-1 and TRBJ2-1; D call uncertain. The germline CDR1 and CDR2 sequences are SQVTM and ANQGSEA. V was shortened by 1 base and J by 8 bases, with 12 bases between the two germline ends. CDR3 length: 13 residues. CDR3 nucleotide sequence: TGCAGCGTTGAAGGGCCGAGGTTTGATGAGCAGTTCTTC. It yields the protein CSVEGPRFDEQFF.

The chain carries TRBV11-3 and TRBJ2-1; 12 bases align to TRBD2. The germline gives CDR1 SGHNT, CDR2 YENEEA. The CDR3 has 19 residues. V gave up 0 bases and J gave up 5 bases; unmatched junction bases: 11. DNA for the CDR3: TGTGCCAGCAGCTTAGACCCCCGGACTAGCGGGATGGAGCACAATGAGCAGTTCTTC. Amino acid sequence: CASSLDPRTSGMEHNEQFF.

The chain recombines TRBV7-9 with TRBJ2-7; D is possibly TRBD1 (5 bases). Trimming took 5 bases from V and 2 from J, leaving 19 bases between them. From germline, CDR1 is SEHNR and CDR2 FQNEAQ (reference sequence). The CDR3 consists of 16 residues. CDR3 amino acids: CASSPPSRKGTYEQYF. The CDR3 region has the DNA TGTGCCAGCAGCCCGCCCTCGCGGAAGGGGACCTACGAGCAGTACTTC.

This clone was seen at least ten times. The chain recombines TRBV7-9 with TRBJ1-1; TRBD1 might be the D (6 bases). Per germline, CDR1 SEHNR and CDR2 FQNEAQ (reference sequence). Trimming removed 5 bases from V and 4 bases from J, with 11 bases in between. The CDR3 totals 13 residues. This CDR3 reads CASSPGQTTEAFF. DNA of the CDR3: TGTGCCAGCAGCCCCGGACAGACCACTGAAGCTTTCTTT.

This chain joins TRBV11-3 and TRBJ1-3; D not certain. Germline V gives CDR1 SGHNT, CDR2 YENEEA. The CDR3 is 13 amino acids. V was clipped by 2 bases and J by 1 base, with 3 bases between them. This CDR3 is CASSLLSGNTIYF. The CDR3 DNA follows: TGTGCCAGCAGCTTATTATCTGGAAACACCATATATTTT.

This clone was observed a handful of times. The chain has TRBV5-6 and TRBJ1-6; unclear D gene. V was cut by 1 base and J by 8 bases, with 19 bases left in between. CDR3 length: 17 amino acids. Germline CDR1 reads SGHDT; CDR2 reads YYEEEE. This CDR3 reads CASSLSPTGLEYSPLHF. CDR3 in DNA: TGTGCCAGCAGCTTGTCCCCCACGGGTTTGGAATATTCACCCCTCCACTTT.

The chain recombines TRBV5-1 with TRBJ2-3; 13 nucleotides align to TRBD2. The CDR3 consists of 17 residues. In germline, CDR1 is SGHRS, CDR2 YFSETQ. Trimming removed 2 bases from V and 3 bases from J; junction bases left unmatched: 6. The CDR3 DNA sequence: TGCGCCAGCAGCTTTAAACTAGCGGGAGGGAGGACAGATACGCAGTATTTT. Its protein is CASSFKLAGGRTDTQYF.

This clone occurred a few times. The chain recombines TRBV19 with TRBJ1-2; 9 nucleotides match TRBD1. V shed 5 bases and J 7 bases; nucleotides not matched to a gene: 11. CDR3 size: 15 residues. CDR1 LNHDA and CDR2 SQIVND come from the germline V gene (reference sequence). The CDR3 nucleotides are TGTGCCAGTAGTGCGGGACAGGGTATGAAATTTGGCTACACCTTC. It is translated as CASSAGQGMKFGYTF.

This clone was seen only a few times. V usage is TRBV7-3 and J usage is TRBJ2-7; a weak D match, TRBD1 (5 bases). Trimming cost V 5 bases and J 3 bases, with 17 bases left between them. Germline-derived CDR1 and CDR2 are SGHTA and FQGTGA. CDR3 length equals 15 residues. The DNA of the CDR3 is TGTGCCAGCAGCCCCTCCGCGACAGCGATCTACGAGCAGTACTTC. Its protein product is CASSPSATAIYEQYF.

This chain joins TRBV12-3 or TRBV12-4 and TRBJ1-1; D is possibly TRBD1 (5 bases). The CDR3 spans 12 residues. Trimming cost V 7 bases and J 4 bases, with 10 bases left between them. CDR3 sequence: CASTAQGTEAFF. The DNA for the CDR3 is TGTGCCAGCACCGCTCAGGGCACTGAAGCTTTCTTT.

The chain carries TRBV5-1 and TRBJ2-1; the match to TRBD2 covers 13 bases. The CDR3 runs 18 residues. The germline V gene encodes CDR1 SGHRS and CDR2 YFSETQ. V dropped 4 bases and J dropped 7; count of bases not matched to a gene: 14. The CDR3 is CASSRTTSGGAGGNEQFF. CDR3 in DNA: TGCGCCAGCAGCCGAACCACTAGCGGGGGGGCCGGAGGGAATGAGCAGTTCTTC.

This chain connects TRBV28 to TRBJ2-3, with 10 positions matching TRBD2. Germline-derived CDR1 and CDR2 are MDHEN and SYDVKM. Losses at the gene ends were 5 bases for V and 2 bases for J; bases not matched to a gene: 4. This CDR3 has 15 residues. The CDR3 DNA follows: TGTGCCAGCAGTCCTCTAGCGGGGGACACAGATACGCAGTATTTT. It specifies CASSPLAGDTDTQYF.